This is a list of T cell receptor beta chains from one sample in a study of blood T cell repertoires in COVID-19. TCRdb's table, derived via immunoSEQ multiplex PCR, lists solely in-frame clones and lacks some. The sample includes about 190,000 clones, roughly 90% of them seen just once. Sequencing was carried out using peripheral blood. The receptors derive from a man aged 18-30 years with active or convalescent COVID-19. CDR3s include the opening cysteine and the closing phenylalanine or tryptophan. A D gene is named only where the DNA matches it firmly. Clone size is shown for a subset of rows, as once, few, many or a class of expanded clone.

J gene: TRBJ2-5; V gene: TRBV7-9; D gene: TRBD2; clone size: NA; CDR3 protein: CASSRTSGSQETQYF; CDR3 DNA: TGTGCCAGCAGCCGGACTAGCGGGAGCCAAGAGACCCAGTACTTC
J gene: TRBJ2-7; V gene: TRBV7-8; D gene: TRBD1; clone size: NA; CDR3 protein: CASSLSSVQGAYEQYF; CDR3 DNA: TGTGCCAGCAGCTTAAGTAGTGTACAGGGGGCCTACGAGCAGTACTTC
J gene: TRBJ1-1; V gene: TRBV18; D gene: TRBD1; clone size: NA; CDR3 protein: CASSPGDRAEGAFF; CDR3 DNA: TGTGCCAGCTCACCGGGGGACAGGGCGGAGGGAGCTTTCTTT
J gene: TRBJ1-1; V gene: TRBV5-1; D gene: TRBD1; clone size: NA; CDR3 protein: CASSKTPGTENTEAFF; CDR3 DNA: TGCGCCAGCAGCAAGACCCCCGGGACAGAGAACACTGAAGCTTTCTTT
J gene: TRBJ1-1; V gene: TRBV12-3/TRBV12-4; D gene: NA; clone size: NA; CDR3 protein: CASSRGTEAFF; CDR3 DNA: TGTGCCAGCAGCCGGGGGACTGAAGCTTTCTTT
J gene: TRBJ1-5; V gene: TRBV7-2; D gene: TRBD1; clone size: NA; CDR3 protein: CASSRDRAVNQPQHF; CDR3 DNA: TGTGCCAGCAGCCGGGACAGGGCAGTCAATCAGCCCCAGCATTTT
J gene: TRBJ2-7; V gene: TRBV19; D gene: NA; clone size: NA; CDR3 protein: CASSRAVPYEQYF; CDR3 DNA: TGTGCCAGTAGTAGAGCGGTTCCCTACGAGCAGTACTTC
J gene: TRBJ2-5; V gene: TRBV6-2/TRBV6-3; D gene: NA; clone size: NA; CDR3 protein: CASSRTGTQETQYF; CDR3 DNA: TGTGCCAGCAGCCGAACAGGGACCCAAGAGACCCAGTACTTC
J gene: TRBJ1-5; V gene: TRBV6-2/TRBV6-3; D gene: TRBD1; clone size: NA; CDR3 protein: CASSSTGTNQPQHF; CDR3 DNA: TGTGCCAGCAGTTCGACAGGGACCAATCAGCCCCAGCATTTT
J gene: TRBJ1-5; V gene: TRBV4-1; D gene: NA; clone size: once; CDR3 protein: CASSQDLDSLNQPQHF; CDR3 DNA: TGCGCCAGCAGCCAAGATTTAGACAGCCTCAATCAGCCCCAGCATTTT
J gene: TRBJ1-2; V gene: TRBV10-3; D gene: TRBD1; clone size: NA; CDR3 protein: CAISAEGDRVIYGYTF; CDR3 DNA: TGTGCCATCAGTGCGGAGGGGGACAGGGTGATCTATGGCTACACCTTC
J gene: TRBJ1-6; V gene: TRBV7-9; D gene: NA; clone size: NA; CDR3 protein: CASSSVDRPLPLHF; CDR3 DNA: TGTGCCAGCAGCTCGGTCGACAGACCCCTTCCCCTCCACTTT
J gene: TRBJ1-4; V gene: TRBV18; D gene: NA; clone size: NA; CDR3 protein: CASSPSGFNEKLFF; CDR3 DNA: TGTGCCAGCTCACCCTCGGGGTTTAATGAAAAACTGTTTTTT
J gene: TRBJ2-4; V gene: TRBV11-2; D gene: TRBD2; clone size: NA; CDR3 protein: CASSLDRGGRILLQYF; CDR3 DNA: TGTGCCAGCAGCTTAGATCGCGGGGGGCGTATTCTTCTTCAGTACTTC
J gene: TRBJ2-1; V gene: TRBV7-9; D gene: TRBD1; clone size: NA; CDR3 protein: CASSLVGGNGEQFF; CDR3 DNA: TGTGCCAGCAGCCTAGTAGGGGGCAATGGTGAGCAGTTCTTC
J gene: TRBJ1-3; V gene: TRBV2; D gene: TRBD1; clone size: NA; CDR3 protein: CASMTGSTGNTIYF; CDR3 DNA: TGTGCCAGTATGACAGGGTCTACTGGAAACACCATATATTTT
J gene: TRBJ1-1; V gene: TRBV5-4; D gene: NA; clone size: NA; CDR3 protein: CASSLLSDFPLMNTEAFF; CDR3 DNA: TGTGCCAGCAGCTTGCTGTCAGACTTCCCTTTAATGAACACTGAAGCTTTCTTT
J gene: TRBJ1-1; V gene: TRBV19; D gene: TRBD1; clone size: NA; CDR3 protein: CASSIYYRGRAAEAFF; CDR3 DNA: TGTGCCAGTAGTATATACTACAGGGGCCGCGCGGCTGAAGCTTTCTTT
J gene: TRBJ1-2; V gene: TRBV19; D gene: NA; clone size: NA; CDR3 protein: CASSIDQGNNYGYTF; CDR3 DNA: TGTGCCAGTAGTATAGATCAGGGCAACAACTATGGCTACACCTTC
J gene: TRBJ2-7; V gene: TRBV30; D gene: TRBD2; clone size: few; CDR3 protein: CAWSLAGDSYEQYF; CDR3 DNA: TGTGCCTGGAGTCTAGCGGGGGACTCCTACGAGCAGTACTTC
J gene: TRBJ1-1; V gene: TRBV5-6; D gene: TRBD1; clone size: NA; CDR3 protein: CASSLRGLTTTEAFF; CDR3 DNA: TGTGCCAGCAGCTTGAGGGGGCTAACTACTACTGAAGCTTTCTTT
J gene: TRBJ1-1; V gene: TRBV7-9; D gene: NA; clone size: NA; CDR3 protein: CASSENQGTEAFF; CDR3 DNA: TGTGCCAGCAGCGAAAATCAGGGGACTGAAGCTTTCTTT
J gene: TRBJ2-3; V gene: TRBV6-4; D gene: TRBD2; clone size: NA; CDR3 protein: CASSAGTSGGDTQYF; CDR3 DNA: TGTGCCAGCAGCGCGGGGACTAGCGGGGGGGATACGCAGTATTTT
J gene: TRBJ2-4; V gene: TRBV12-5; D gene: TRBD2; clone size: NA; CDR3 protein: CASGLVRLAGTKNIQYF; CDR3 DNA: TGTGCTAGTGGTTTGGTACGACTAGCGGGAACCAAAAACATTCAGTACTTC
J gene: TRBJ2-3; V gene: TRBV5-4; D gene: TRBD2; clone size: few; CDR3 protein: CASSSLGSGRAQTQYF; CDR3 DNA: TGTGCCAGCAGCTCACTTGGGAGCGGGAGGGCCCAGACGCAGTATTTT
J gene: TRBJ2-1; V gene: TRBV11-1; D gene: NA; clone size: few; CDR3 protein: CASSLRRDLSYNEQFF; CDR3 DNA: TGTGCCAGCAGCTTACGGCGTGACTTATCCTACAATGAGCAGTTCTTC
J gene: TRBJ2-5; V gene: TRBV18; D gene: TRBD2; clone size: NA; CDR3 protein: CASSSSGNQETQYF; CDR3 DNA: TGTGCCAGCTCATCTAGCGGTAACCAAGAGACCCAGTACTTC
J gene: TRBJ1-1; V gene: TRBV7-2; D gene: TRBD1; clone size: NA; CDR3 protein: CASSLGVSGQREDTEAFF; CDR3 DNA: TGTGCCAGCAGCTTAGGGGTGTCGGGACAGCGAGAGGACACTGAAGCTTTCTTT
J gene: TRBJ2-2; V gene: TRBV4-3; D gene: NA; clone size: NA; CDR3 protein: CASSQDPTGRGGELFF; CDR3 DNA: TGCGCCAGCAGCCAAGATCCCACAGGGCGCGGCGGGGAGCTGTTTTTT
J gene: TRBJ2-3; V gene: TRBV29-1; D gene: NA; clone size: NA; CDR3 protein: CSVERPSGPVDTQYF; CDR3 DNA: TGCAGCGTTGAAAGGCCGAGCGGGCCGGTAGATACGCAGTATTTT
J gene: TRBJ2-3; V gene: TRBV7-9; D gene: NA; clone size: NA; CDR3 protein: CASSYGTAIDTQYF; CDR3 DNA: TGTGCCAGCAGCTACGGGACTGCCATCGATACGCAGTATTTT
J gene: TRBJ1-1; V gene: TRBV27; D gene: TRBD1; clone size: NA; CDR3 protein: CASSLRGTGGTEAFF; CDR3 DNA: TGTGCCAGCAGTTTAAGGGGGACAGGAGGCACTGAAGCTTTCTTT
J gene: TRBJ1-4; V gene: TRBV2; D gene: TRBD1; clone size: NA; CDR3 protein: CASRDRNLFF; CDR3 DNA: TGTGCCAGCAGGGACAGGAACCTGTTTTTT
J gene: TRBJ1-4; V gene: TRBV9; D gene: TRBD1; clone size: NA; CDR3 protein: CASSVGVTGGEKLFF; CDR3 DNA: TGTGCCAGCAGCGTAGGAGTGACAGGGGGTGAAAAACTGTTTTTT
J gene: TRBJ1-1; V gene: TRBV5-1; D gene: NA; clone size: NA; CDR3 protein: CASSGTGITFF; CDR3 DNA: TGCGCCAGCAGCGGAACAGGAATAACTTTCTTT
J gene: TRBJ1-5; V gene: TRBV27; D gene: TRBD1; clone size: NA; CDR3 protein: CASSPRQGAGGNQPQHF; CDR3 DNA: TGTGCCAGCAGTCCCCGACAGGGGGCAGGTGGCAATCAGCCCCAGCATTTT
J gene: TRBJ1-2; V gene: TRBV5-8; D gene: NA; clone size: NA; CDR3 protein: CASSYQGGYTF; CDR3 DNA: TGTGCCAGCAGCTACCAGGGAGGCTACACCTTC
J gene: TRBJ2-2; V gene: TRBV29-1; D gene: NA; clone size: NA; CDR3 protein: CSVEAANTGELFF; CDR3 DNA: TGCAGCGTTGAGGCGGCGAACACCGGGGAGCTGTTTTTT
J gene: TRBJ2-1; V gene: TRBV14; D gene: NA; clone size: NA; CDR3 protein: CASSSQGGGTLGEQFF; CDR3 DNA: TGTGCCAGCAGCAGCCAAGGTGGCGGGACCCTGGGGGAGCAGTTCTTC
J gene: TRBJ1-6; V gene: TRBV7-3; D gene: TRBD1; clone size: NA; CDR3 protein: CASSVGQGHNSPLHF; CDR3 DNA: TGTGCCAGCAGCGTGGGACAGGGGCATAATTCACCCCTCCACTTT
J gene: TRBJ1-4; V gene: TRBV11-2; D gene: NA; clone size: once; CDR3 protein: CASSLVGGFATNEKLFF; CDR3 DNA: TGTGCCAGCAGCTTAGTGGGAGGGTTTGCAACTAATGAAAAACTGTTTTTT
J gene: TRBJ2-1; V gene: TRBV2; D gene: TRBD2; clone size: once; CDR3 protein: CASRAAGALGDEQFF; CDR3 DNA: TGTGCCAGCAGGGCAGCGGGGGCCCTAGGCGATGAGCAGTTCTTC
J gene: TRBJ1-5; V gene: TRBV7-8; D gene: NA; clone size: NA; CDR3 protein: CASSLLSRTAGNQPQHF; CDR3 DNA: TGTGCCAGCAGCTTACTTTCCCGGACAGCCGGCAATCAGCCCCAGCATTTT
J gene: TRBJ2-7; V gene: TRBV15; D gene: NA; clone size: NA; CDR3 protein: CATSRNAGYEQYF; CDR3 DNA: TGTGCCACCAGCCGAAACGCGGGTTACGAGCAGTACTTC
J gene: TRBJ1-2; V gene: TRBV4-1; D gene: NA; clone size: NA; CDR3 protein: CASSQDDGTYYGYTF; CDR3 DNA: TGCGCCAGCAGCCAAGATGACGGGACATATTATGGCTACACCTTC
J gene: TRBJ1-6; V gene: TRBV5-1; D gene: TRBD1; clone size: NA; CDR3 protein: CASSTTGASSPLHF; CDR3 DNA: TGCGCCAGCAGCACGACAGGGGCTTCCTCACCCCTCCACTTT
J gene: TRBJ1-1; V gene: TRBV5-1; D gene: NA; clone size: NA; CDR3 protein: CASSLNSMNTEAFF; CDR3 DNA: TGCGCCAGCAGCTTGAACAGCATGAACACTGAAGCTTTCTTT
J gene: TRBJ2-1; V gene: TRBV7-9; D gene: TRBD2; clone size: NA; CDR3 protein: CASSLAGGYNEQFF; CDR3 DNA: TGTGCCAGCAGTTTAGCGGGGGGCTACAATGAGCAGTTCTTC
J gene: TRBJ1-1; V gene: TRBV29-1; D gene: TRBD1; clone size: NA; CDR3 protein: CSVYPGGFTEAFF; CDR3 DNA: TGCAGCGTTTACCCAGGGGGTTTCACTGAAGCTTTCTTT
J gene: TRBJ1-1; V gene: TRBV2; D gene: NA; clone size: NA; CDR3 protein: CASFFDRNTEAFF; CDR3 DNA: TGTGCCAGCTTTTTCGATAGAAACACTGAAGCTTTCTTT
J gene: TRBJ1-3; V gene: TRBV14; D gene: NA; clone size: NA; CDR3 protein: CASSPRGAQGPGNTIYF; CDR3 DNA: TGTGCCAGCAGCCCAAGAGGGGCACAGGGCCCTGGAAACACCATATATTTT